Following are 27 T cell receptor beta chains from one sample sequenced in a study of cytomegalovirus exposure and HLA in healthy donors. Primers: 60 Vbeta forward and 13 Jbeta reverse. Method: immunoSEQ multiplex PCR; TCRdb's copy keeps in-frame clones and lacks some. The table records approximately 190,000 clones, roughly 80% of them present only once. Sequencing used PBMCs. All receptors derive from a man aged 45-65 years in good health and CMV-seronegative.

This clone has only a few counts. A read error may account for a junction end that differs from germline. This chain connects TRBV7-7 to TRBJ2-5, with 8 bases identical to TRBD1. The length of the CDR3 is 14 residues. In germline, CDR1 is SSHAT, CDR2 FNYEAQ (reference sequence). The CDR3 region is CASSLTGGWETQYF. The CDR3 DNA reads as TGTGCTAGCAGCTTAACAGGGGGATGGGAGACCCAGTACTTC.

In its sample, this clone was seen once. The DNA for the CDR3 is TGTGCCATCAGGTCGGAGGTCCCCGCCTATGGCTACACCTTC. It translates to CAIRSEVPAYGYTF. This rearrangement joins TRBV10-3 to TRBJ1-2, with D hard to call. The CDR3 length is 14 residues. From germline, CDR1 is ENHRY and CDR2 SYGVKD. The germline V and J ends were trimmed by 6 bases and 4 bases, with 15 bases remaining between them.

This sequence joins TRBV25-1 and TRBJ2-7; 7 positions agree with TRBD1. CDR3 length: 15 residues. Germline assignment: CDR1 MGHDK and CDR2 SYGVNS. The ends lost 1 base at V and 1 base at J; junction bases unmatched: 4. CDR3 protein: CASSESRGQSYEQYF. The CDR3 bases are TGTGCCAGCAGTGAATCTAGGGGGCAGTCCTACGAGCAGTACTTC.

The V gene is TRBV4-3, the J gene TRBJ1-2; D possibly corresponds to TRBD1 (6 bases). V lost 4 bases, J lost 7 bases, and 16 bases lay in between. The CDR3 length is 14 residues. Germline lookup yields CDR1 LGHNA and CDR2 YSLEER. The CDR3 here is CASSPLEAGVGYTF. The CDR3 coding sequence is TGCGCCAGCAGCCCCCTAGAGGCAGGGGTTGGCTACACCTTC.

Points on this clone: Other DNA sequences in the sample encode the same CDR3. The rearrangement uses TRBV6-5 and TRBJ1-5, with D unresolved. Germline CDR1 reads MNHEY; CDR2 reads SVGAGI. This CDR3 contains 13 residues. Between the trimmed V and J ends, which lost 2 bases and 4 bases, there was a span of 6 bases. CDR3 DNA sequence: TGTGCCAGCAGTTACACGGGAAATCAGCCCCAGCATTTT. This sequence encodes CASSYTGNQPQHF.

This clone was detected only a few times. CDR3 protein: CASSEAIHTDTQYF. The CDR3 nucleotides are TGTGCCAGCAGTGAAGCCATACACACAGATACGCAGTATTTT. The rearrangement links TRBV6-1 to TRBJ2-3; D gene unclear. Germline V gene sequence: CDR1 MNHNS, CDR2 SASEGT. CDR3 length: 14 residues. The ends were cut back, 0 bases at V and 2 bases at J, with 6 bases in the middle.

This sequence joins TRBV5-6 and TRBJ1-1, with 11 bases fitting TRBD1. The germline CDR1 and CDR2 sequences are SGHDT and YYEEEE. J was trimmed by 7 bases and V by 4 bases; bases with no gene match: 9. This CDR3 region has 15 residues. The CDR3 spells CASSGDRGDNREAFF. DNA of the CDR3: TGTGCCAGCAGCGGGGACAGGGGGGACAATCGTGAAGCTTTCTTT.

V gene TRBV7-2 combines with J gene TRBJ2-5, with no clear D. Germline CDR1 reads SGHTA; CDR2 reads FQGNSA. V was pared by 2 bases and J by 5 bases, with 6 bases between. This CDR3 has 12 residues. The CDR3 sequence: CASSLTRETQYF. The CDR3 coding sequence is TGTGCCAGCAGCTTAACCAGGGAGACCCAGTACTTC.

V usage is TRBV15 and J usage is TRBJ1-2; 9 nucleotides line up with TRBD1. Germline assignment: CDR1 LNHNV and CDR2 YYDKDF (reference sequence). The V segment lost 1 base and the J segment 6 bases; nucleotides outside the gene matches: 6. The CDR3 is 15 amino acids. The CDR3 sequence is CATSRADRGMNGYTF. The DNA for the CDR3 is TGTGCCACCAGCAGAGCTGACAGGGGGATGAATGGCTACACCTTC.

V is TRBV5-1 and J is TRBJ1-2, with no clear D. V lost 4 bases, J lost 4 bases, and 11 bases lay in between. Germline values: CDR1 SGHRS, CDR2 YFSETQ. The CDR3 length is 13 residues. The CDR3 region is CASSPEALYGYTF. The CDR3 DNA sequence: TGCGCCAGCAGCCCCGAAGCCCTCTATGGCTACACCTTC.

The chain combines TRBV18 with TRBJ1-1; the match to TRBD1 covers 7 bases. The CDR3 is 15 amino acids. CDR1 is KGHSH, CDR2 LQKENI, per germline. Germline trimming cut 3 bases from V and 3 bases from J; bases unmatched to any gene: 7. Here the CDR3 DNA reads TGTGCCAGCTCACCGTGGACAGGAGGTGACACTGAAGCTTTCTTT. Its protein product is CASSPWTGGDTEAFF.

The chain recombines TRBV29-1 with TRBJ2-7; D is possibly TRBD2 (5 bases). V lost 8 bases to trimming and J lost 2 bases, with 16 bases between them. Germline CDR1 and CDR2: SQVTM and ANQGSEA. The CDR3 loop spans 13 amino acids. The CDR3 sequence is CSTRTSEAYEQYF. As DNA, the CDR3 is TGCAGCACGCGGACTTCCGAGGCCTACGAGCAGTACTTC.

The CDR3 spells CASSENSGGEETQYF. CDR3 coding DNA: TGTGCCAGCAGTGAAAATAGCGGGGGGGAAGAGACCCAGTACTTC. This rearrangement joins TRBV2 to TRBJ2-5; TRBD2 aligns across 11 bases. With 2 bases clipped from V and 3 bases from J, the junction kept 2 bases outside the gene matches. Germline assignment: CDR1 SNHLY and CDR2 FYNNEI. The CDR3 runs to 15 residues.

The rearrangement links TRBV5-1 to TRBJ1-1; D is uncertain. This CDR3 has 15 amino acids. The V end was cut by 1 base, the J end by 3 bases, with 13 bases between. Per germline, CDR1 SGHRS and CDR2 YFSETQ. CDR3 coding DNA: TGCGCCAGCAGCTTGAGTAGGGTGGGAGACACTGAAGCTTTCTTT. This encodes CASSLSRVGDTEAFF.

CDR3 nucleotides: TGTGCCAGCAGCTCCAGCTCCTACAATGAGCAGTTCTTC. Amino acids: CASSSSSYNEQFF. The V call is TRBV7-2, the J call TRBJ2-1; D gene uncertain. The length of the CDR3 is 13 residues. Trimming cost V 4 bases and J 0 bases, with 4 bases left between them. The germline V gene encodes CDR1 SGHTA and CDR2 FQGNSA.

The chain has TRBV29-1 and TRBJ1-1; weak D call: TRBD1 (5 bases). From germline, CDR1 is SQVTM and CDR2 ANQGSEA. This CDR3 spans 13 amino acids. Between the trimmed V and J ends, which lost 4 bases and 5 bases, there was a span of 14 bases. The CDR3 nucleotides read TGCAGCGTTGTGCCAGGGCCCGGGACTGAAGCTTTCTTT. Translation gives CSVVPGPGTEAFF.

CDR3 sequence: CASSIRLAYGYTF. The CDR3 DNA reads TGTGCCAGTAGTATCAGACTGGCCTATGGCTACACCTTC. The V call is TRBV19, the J call TRBJ1-2, with unresolved D. This CDR3 has 13 amino acids. The V end was cut by 3 bases, the J end by 4 bases, with 9 bases between. Germline loops: CDR1 LNHDA, CDR2 SQIVND (reference sequence). The variable domain in full, completed from reference TRBV19 and TRBJ1-2, reads DGGITQSPKYLFRKEGQNVTLSCEQNLNHDAMYWYRQDPGQGLRLIYYSQIVNDFQKGDIAEGYSVSREKKESFPLTVTSAQKNPTAFYLCASSIRLAYGYTFGSGTRLTVV.

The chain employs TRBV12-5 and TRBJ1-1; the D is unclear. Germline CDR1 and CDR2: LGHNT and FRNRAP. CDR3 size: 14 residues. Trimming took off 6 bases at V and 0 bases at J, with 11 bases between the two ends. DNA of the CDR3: TGTGCTAGTGGCCTGTTGTCGGTGAACACTGAAGCTTTCTTT. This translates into CASGLLSVNTEAFF.

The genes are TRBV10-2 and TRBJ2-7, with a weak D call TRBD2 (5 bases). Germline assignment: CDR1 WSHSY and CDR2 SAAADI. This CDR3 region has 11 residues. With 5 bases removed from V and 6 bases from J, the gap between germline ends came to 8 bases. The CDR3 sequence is CASSRGVEQYF. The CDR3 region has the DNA TGCGCCAGCAGTCGGGGTGTCGAGCAGTACTTC.

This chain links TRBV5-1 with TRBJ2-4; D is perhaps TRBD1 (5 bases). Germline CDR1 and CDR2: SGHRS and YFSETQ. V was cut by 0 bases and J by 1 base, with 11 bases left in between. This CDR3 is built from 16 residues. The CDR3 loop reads CASSLEAQGAKNIQYF. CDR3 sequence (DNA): TGCGCCAGCAGCTTGGAGGCGCAGGGCGCCAAAAACATTCAGTACTTC. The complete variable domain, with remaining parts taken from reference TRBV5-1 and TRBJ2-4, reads KAGVTQTPRYLIKTRGQQVTLSCSPISGHRSVSWYQQTPGQGLQFLFEYFSETQRNKGNFPGRFSGRQFSNSRSEMNVSTLELGDSALYLCASSLEAQGAKNIQYFGAGTRLSVL.

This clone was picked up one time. CDR3 protein: CASSSGRVSYEQYF. For the CDR3, the DNA is TGTGCCAGCAGCTCCGGCAGGGTCTCCTACGAGCAGTACTTC. The chain is built from TRBV5-4 and TRBJ2-7, with D perhaps TRBD1 (5 bases). Germline values: CDR1 SGHNT, CDR2 YYREEE (reference sequence). The CDR3 covers 14 residues. The V end lost 3 bases, the J end lost 0 bases, and 10 bases lay between the germline ends.

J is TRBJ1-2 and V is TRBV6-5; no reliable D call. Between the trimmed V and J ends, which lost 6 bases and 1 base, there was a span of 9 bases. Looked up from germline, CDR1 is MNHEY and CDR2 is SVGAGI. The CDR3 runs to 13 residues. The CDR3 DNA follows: TGTGCCAGCAGGTCCGGGAATAACTATGGCTACACCTTC. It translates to CASRSGNNYGYTF.

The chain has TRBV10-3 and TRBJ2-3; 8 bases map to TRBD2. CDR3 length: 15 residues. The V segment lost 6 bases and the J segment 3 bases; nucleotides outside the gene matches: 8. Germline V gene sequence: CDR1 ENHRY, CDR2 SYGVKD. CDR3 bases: TGTGCCATCAGGTTTAGCGGGGTATGGACAGATACGCAGTATTTT. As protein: CAIRFSGVWTDTQYF.

The CDR3 reads CASSLLGQGQETQYF. In DNA, the CDR3 is TGTGCCAGCAGCCTTCTGGGACAGGGGCAAGAGACCCAGTACTTC. The chain carries TRBV6-5 and TRBJ2-5; the match to TRBD1 covers 10 bases. V lost 6 bases, J lost 2 bases, and 6 bases stayed unmatched. Germline values: CDR1 MNHEY, CDR2 SVGAGI. The CDR3 is 15 amino acids.

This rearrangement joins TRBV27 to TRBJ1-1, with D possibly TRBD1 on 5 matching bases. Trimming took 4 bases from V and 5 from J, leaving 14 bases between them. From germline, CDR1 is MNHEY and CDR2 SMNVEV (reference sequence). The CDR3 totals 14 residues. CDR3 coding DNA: TGTGCCAGCAGTTCTTGGGGGGAGCGGACTGAAGCTTTCTTT. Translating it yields CASSSWGERTEAFF.

CDR3 loop: CASSLLDRAKGNTIYF. The DNA of the CDR3 is TGTGCCAGCAGCTTGCTGGACAGGGCGAAAGGAAACACCATATATTTT. The chain links TRBV5-6 to TRBJ1-3; the match to TRBD1 covers 8 bases. The length of the CDR3 is 16 residues. V shed 1 base, J shed 4 bases, and the junction held 7 bases outside the gene matches. Germline V gene sequence: CDR1 SGHDT, CDR2 YYEEEE.

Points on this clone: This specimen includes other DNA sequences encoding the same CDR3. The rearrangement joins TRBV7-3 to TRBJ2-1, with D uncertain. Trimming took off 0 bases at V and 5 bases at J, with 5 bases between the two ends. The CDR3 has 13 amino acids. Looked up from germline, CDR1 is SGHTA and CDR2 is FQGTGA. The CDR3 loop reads CASSLTRDNEQFF. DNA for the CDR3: TGTGCCAGCAGCTTAACTAGAGACAATGAGCAGTTCTTC.